Below, 10 T cell receptor beta chains from the same sample are listed, as sequenced in a study of T-cell memory formation after mild COVID-19. TCRdb processed the 5' RACE reads anew with MiXCR; each CDR3 protein has one entry. Among about 200,000 distinct CDR3 sequences, over 7.5% were seen once, and the ten largest hold around 3.3%. Sequences were obtained from PBMCs or a T cell subset sorted from them (not recorded which). The receptors stem from a man between 18 and 29 years old who had mild COVID-19 (a few samples of this study predate the infection). Cell type and time point are not known.

This clonotype was seen repeatedly, ten times or more. The J gene is TRBJ2-7, the V gene TRBV20-1; 9 bases line up with TRBD2. J lost 6 bases, V lost 0 bases, and 9 bases had no gene match. Per the germline V gene, CDR1 is DFQATT and CDR2 is SNEGSKA (reference sequence). The CDR3 contains 15 residues. The DNA for the CDR3 is TGCAGTGCTAGAGATCGAGGCGGGGGGGTTCGCGAGCAGTACGTC. This codes for CSARDRGGGVREQYV.

Here the CDR3 DNA reads TGTGCCAGCAGTCCCCGACGGGTTCCGGACAGATATGGCTACACCTTC. Its translation: CASSPRRVPDRYGYTF. The chain employs TRBV27 and TRBJ1-2, with D perhaps matching TRBD1 (6 bases). Germline V gene data show CDR1 as MNHEY and CDR2 as SMNVEV (reference sequence). The CDR3 is made up of 16 amino acids. Trimming shortened V by 5 bases and J by 5 bases, and 21 bases separated the two germline ends.

There are a few counts of this clonotype. This chain uses TRBV5-1 with TRBJ2-5; 8 bases fit TRBD1. CDR3 size: 12 residues. J gave up 9 bases and V 4 bases, and 5 bases lay outside the gene matches. In germline, CDR1 is SGHRS, CDR2 YFSETQ. This CDR3 reads CASSPDRVAQYF. The CDR3 DNA is TGCGCCAGCAGCCCGGACAGGGTCGCCCAGTACTTC.

This clonotype was counted ten times or more. The chain recombines TRBV5-1 with TRBJ1-1; 7 bases agree with TRBD1. This CDR3 is 14 amino acids long. The germline CDR1 and CDR2 sequences are SGHRS and YFSETQ. V was pared by 4 bases and J by 1 base, with 4 bases of the junction left unmatched. CDR3 amino acids: CASSKQGTNTEAFF. The CDR3 nucleotides are TGCGCCAGCAGCAAACAGGGGACGAACACTGAAGCTTTCTTT.

This clonotype showed up many times. The rearrangement links TRBV7-2 to TRBJ1-1; D is unclear. Looked up from germline, CDR1 is SGHTA and CDR2 is FQGNSA. V was pared by 5 bases and J by 10 bases, with 11 bases between. The CDR3 spans 11 residues. For the CDR3, the DNA is TGTGCCAGCAGCCTACTACGGGTAGCTTTCTTT. Translating it yields CASSLLRVAFF.

This clonotype occurred a few times. The V call is TRBV20-1, the J call TRBJ1-4; 9 bases line up with TRBD1. Germline CDR1 is DFQATT and CDR2 is SNEGSKA (reference sequence). V lost 3 bases, J lost 8 bases, and 7 bases stayed unmatched. The CDR3 sequence is 14 residues long. The CDR3 DNA sequence: TGCAGTGCTAGTGAGGGACAGGGTCCCGAAAAACTGTTTTTT. Its translation: CSASEGQGPEKLFF.

This clonotype was seen only a few times. The chain recombines TRBV5-1 with TRBJ1-1; 7 bases are a match to TRBD1. This CDR3 spans 18 amino acids. In germline, CDR1 is SGHRS, CDR2 YFSETQ. The trim removed 3 bases at V and 0 bases at J, leaving 14 bases unmatched. The CDR3 bases are TGCGCCAGCAGCTGGCTACCCCGACAGGGAGGGATGAACACTGAAGCTTTCTTT. Its translation is CASSWLPRQGGMNTEAFF.

This clonotype was observed many times. V is TRBV29-1 and J is TRBJ1-4; possibly TRBD1 for D (6 bases). With 7 bases removed from V and 3 bases from J, the gap between germline ends came to 18 bases. The germline CDR1 and CDR2 sequences are SQVTM and ANQGSEA. The CDR3 extends over 15 amino acids. CDR3 amino acids: CSATGSGFANEKLFF. CDR3 nucleotides: TGCAGCGCTACAGGGAGTGGTTTCGCTAATGAAAAACTGTTTTTT.

This clonotype was detected many times. V is TRBV5-1 and J is TRBJ2-3; 8 positions match TRBD2. The trim removed 2 bases at V and 2 bases at J, leaving 1 base unmatched. The CDR3 consists of 14 residues. Per the germline V gene, CDR1 is SGHRS and CDR2 is YFSETQ. In DNA form, the CDR3 reads TGCGCCAGCAGCTTAGCGGGGGACACAGATACGCAGTATTTT. Translated: CASSLAGDTDTQYF. Using reference TRBV5-1 and TRBJ2-3 for the parts outside the CDR3, the full variable domain is KAGVTQTPRYLIKTRGQQVTLSCSPISGHRSVSWYQQTPGQGLQFLFEYFSETQRNKGNFPGRFSGRQFSNSRSEMNVSTLELGDSALYLCASSLAGDTDTQYFGPGTRLTVL.

The rearrangement uses TRBV5-1 and TRBJ2-3; D tentatively fits TRBD1 or TRBD2 (6 bases each). V shed 4 bases and J shed 2 bases, with 14 bases lying between them. The CDR3 has 15 amino acids. Germline loops: CDR1 SGHRS, CDR2 YFSETQ. The CDR3 DNA sequence: TGCGCCAGCAGCCAGGATAGGGGGGACACAGATACGCAGTATTTT. Protein sequence: CASSQDRGDTDTQYF.